This T cell receptor beta chain originates from a study of T cell changes during pregnancy in multiple sclerosis. TCRdb's table, derived via immunoSEQ multiplex PCR, lists solely in-frame clones and lacks some. The data contain roughly 38,000 clones, under 95% of them singletons. The CDR3 spans 16 residues. The V gene end was trimmed by 3 bases and the J gene end by 4 bases; junction bases not matched to a gene: 9. Germline V gives CDR1 SGDLS, CDR2 YYNGEE. The rearrangement joins TRBV9 to TRBJ2-3; the match to TRBD1 covers 9 bases. The TCR originated in a female donor in good health, enrolled as a control in a pregnancy study. The sample was CD4+ T cells from peripheral blood mononuclear cells, taken in the second trimester of pregnancy. The CDR3 bases are TGTGCCAGCAGCGATCCGGGACAGGGTCTCGCAGATACGCAGTATTTT. It specifies CASSDPGQGLADTQYF.